This T cell receptor beta chain originates from a study of OX40 agonist ivuxolimab in advanced cancers. For the study at large: Among those treated, three patients had partial responses, one with hepatocellular carcinoma and two with cutaneous melanoma.

Blood got drawn at baseline, again on cycle 4 day 1, and then on cycle 7 day 1. Assay: immunoSEQ multiplex PCR; the TCRdb copy retains only in-frame clones and omits some. In the table there are around 92,000 clones, approximately 93% of which are singletons. This clone was seen only once. This CDR3 is built from 15 residues. The V gene lost 4 bases and the J gene lost 4 bases, with 17 bases spanning the gap. Germline values: CDR1 SGHRS, CDR2 YFSETQ. The source material was CD4+ or CD8+ T cells sorted from blood, sampled in a trial of the OX40 agonist ivuxolimab. The rearrangement uses TRBV5-1 and TRBJ2-5; D might be TRBD1 or TRBD2, each matching 5 bases. The TCR originated in an adult with an advanced solid tumor such as melanoma, head and neck, liver or kidney cancer. The CDR3 protein is CASSLGSWDVETQYF. The CDR3 bases are TGCGCCAGCAGCCTGGGGTCCTGGGACGTAGAGACCCAGTACTTC.